This T cell receptor beta chain emerged from a study of T cell responses to AZD1222 COVID-19 vaccine. Study-wide results and limits: Mostly white British, mostly female donors; authors suggested clonal diversity may be underestimated. Increased Spike-specific TCR breadth and depth were observed after two AZD1222 doses. Unmutated variant regions reportedly attract nearly half of all spike-specific TCRs. Repertoires were obtained only post-peak T cell response.

This CDR3 is 13 amino acids long. V lost 11 bases and J lost 7, with 15 bases in between. The germline V gene has CDR1 SGHVS and CDR2 FNYEAQ. In the case of this clone: Its antigen is unidentified.

The assay was immunoSEQ multiplex PCR, and TCRdb's table has in-frame clones only and misses some. The sample contains about 110,000 clones, approximately 89% of which appear only once. J is TRBJ1-6 and V is TRBV7-6; weak D call: TRBD1 (6 bases). The sequence derives from an adult in good health. The source material was peripheral blood, sampled on day 0 of MenACWY control vaccination. The CDR3 region is CAAGRTANSPLHF. CDR3 sequence (DNA): TGTGCCGCGGGTCGGACAGCCAATTCACCCCTCCACTTT.